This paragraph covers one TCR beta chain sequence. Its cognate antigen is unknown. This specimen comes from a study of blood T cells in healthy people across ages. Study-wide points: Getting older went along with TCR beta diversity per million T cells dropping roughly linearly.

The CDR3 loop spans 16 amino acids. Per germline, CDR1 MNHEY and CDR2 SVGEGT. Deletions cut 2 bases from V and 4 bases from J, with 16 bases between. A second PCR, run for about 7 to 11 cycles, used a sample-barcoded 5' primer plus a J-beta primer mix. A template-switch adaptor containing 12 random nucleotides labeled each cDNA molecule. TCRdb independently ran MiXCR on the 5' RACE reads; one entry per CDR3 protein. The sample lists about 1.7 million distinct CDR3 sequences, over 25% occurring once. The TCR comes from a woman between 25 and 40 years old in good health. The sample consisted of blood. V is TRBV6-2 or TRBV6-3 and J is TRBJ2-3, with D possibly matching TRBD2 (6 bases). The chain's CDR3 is CASSYTQWRGPDTQYF. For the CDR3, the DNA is TGTGCCAGCAGTTACACCCAGTGGAGGGGCCCAGATACGCAGTATTTT.